Each of the 11 T cell receptor beta chains below was sequenced from the same sample in a study of CD8 T cells in ankylosing spondylitis. TCRdb re-analysed the 5' RACE reads in MiXCR, keeping a single row per CDR3 protein. The data hold about 44,000 distinct CDR3 sequences, with about 10% observed a single time. Sequenced material: blood, either unsorted or a sorted T cell fraction (not recorded which). These receptors were collected from a male donor with ankylosing spondylitis or in good health (not recorded which).

This clonotype was seen only a few times. The chain recombines TRBV7-9 with TRBJ2-7; 10 bases fit TRBD1. In germline, CDR1 is SEHNR, CDR2 FQNEAQ (reference sequence). J was trimmed by 3 bases and V by 4 bases; bases with no gene match: 9. The CDR3 length is 16 residues. The CDR3 nucleotides read TGTGCCAGCAGCTCAAACCGGGACAGGGGTGTCTACGAGCAGTACTTC. Amino acids: CASSSNRDRGVYEQYF.

This clonotype was seen many times. The chain has TRBV5-1 and TRBJ2-3, with 10 bases lining up with TRBD2. With V trimmed by 0 bases and J by 7 bases, 8 bases remained unmatched. The CDR3 is 16 amino acids. Looked up from germline, CDR1 is SGHRS and CDR2 is YFSETQ. This CDR3 reads CASSLAERGGLNTQYF. The CDR3 DNA reads TGCGCCAGCAGCTTGGCAGAGCGGGGGGGCCTAAATACGCAGTATTTT. Looking up the rest from reference TRBV5-1 and TRBJ2-3 gives the full variable domain: KAGVTQTPRYLIKTRGQQVTLSCSPISGHRSVSWYQQTPGQGLQFLFEYFSETQRNKGNFPGRFSGRQFSNSRSEMNVSTLELGDSALYLCASSLAERGGLNTQYFGPGTRLTVL.

This clonotype was picked up many times. The chain carries TRBV12-3 or TRBV12-4 and TRBJ1-1, with D tentatively TRBD1 (5 bases). Trimming took off 5 bases at V and 3 bases at J, with 13 bases between the two ends. This CDR3 region has 14 residues. The CDR3 DNA sequence: TGTGCCAGCAGTCTTCAGTGGGGGGACACTGAAGCTTTCTTT. This encodes CASSLQWGDTEAFF.

The chain uses TRBV18 and TRBJ2-6, with 7 bases aligning to TRBD1. The germline V gene has CDR1 KGHSH and CDR2 LQKENI. This CDR3 has 17 residues. V lost 3 bases, J lost 4 bases, and 9 bases stayed unmatched. CDR3 sequence (DNA): TGTGCCAGCTCACCGAACGGCGACAGGGCCGGGGCCAACGTCCTGACTTTC. Residues: CASSPNGDRAGANVLTF.

The chain combines TRBV19 with TRBJ2-7; weak D call: TRBD1 (6 bases). Germline CDR1 is LNHDA and CDR2 is SQIVND (reference sequence). The CDR3 spans 15 residues. Trimming took 3 bases from V and 0 from J, leaving 12 bases between them. DNA of the CDR3: TGTGCCAGTAGTATTGAGTGGGGGCCCTCCTACGAGCAGTACTTC. This codes for CASSIEWGPSYEQYF.

This clonotype was observed a few times. The CDR3 spells CASRRPAYYEQYF. CDR3 in DNA: TGTGCCAGCCGCAGACCGGCTTACTACGAGCAGTACTTC. The chain links TRBV28 to TRBJ2-7; D is uncertain. Germline-derived CDR1 and CDR2 are MDHEN and SYDVKM. The CDR3 sequence is 13 residues long. V shed 8 bases and J shed 3 bases, with 14 bases lying between them. The whole variable domain, remainder taken from reference TRBV28 and TRBJ2-7, is DVKVTQSSRYLVKRTGEKVFLECVQDMDHENMFWYRQDPGLGLRLIYFSYDVKMKEKGDIPEGYSVSREKKERFSLILESASTNQTSMYLCASRRPAYYEQYFGPGTRLTVT.

The chain couples TRBV10-2 to TRBJ1-1; 9 bases map to TRBD1. The CDR3 is 12 residues long. CDR1 is WSHSY and CDR2 is SAAADI in the germline V gene. V was pared by 10 bases and J by 4 bases, with 4 bases of the junction left unmatched. CDR3 residues: CATGTGSTEAFF. DNA of the CDR3: TGCGCCACCGGGACAGGGAGCACTGAAGCTTTCTTT.

The table lists this clonotype with a few counts. V is TRBV20-1 and J is TRBJ2-3, with 8 bases that match TRBD2. Germline CDR1 and CDR2: DFQATT and SNEGSKA (reference sequence). V lost 1 base to trimming and J lost 2 bases; unmatched junction nucleotides: 2. The CDR3 has 14 residues. CDR3 coding DNA: TGCAGTGCTAGAGTTAGCGGGATCACAGATACGCAGTATTTT. Translating it yields CSARVSGITDTQYF.

There are a few counts of this clonotype. The chain couples TRBV28 to TRBJ1-2; D is unresolved. This CDR3 contains 11 residues. CDR1 is MDHEN, CDR2 SYDVKM, per germline. Trimming shortened V by 8 bases and J by 4 bases, and 8 bases separated the two germline ends. The CDR3 bases are TGTGCCAGCCGGTCGGCCTATGGCTACACCTTC. Its protein product is CASRSAYGYTF.

The chain has TRBV20-1 and TRBJ2-1; perhaps TRBD2 as D (5 bases). With 4 bases removed from V and 0 bases from J, the gap between germline ends came to 16 bases. Germline loops: CDR1 DFQATT, CDR2 SNEGSKA (reference sequence). The CDR3 has 16 residues. The CDR3 DNA reads TGCAGTGCTAAGCCCGCGACCGGGGACTCCTACAATGAGCAGTTCTTC. This gives the protein CSAKPATGDSYNEQFF.

This clonotype came up many times. The genes are TRBV6-1 and TRBJ2-1; possible D gene TRBD2, 5 bases. Looked up from germline, CDR1 is MNHNS and CDR2 is SASEGT. Trimming removed 5 bases at V and 7 bases at J, with 15 bases between. The length of the CDR3 is 14 residues. This CDR3 reads CASSTDVRRNEQFF. The CDR3 coding sequence is TGTGCCAGCAGTACGGACGTTCGGAGGAATGAGCAGTTCTTC.